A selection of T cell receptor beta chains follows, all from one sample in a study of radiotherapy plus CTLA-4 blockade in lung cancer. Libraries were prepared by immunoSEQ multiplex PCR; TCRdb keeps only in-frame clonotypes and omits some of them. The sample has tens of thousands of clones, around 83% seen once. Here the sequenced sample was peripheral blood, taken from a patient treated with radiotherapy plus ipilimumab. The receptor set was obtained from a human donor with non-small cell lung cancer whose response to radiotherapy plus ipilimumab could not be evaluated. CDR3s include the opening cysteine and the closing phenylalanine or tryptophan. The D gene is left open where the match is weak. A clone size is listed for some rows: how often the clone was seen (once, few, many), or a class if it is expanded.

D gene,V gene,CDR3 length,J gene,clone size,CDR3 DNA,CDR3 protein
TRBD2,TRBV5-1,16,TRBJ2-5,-,TGCGCCAGCAGCTTGGGGCCAGCGGGAGAGGGAGAGACCCAGTACTTC,CASSLGPAGEGETQYF
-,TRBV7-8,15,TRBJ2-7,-,TGTGCCAGCACCTATACCTTACTAGACCGGGGCGAGCAGTACTTC,CASTYTLLDRGEQYF
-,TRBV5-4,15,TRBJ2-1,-,TGTGCCAGCAGCGGAGGGAAAGCAGTCTCCAATGAGCAGTTCTTC,CASSGGKAVSNEQFF
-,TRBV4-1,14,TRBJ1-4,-,TGCGCCAGCAGCCAATGGCAGGGAGGCGGAAAACTGTTTTTT,CASSQWQGGGKLFF
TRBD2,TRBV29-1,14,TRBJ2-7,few,TGCAGCGTTGAGTGGTCTAGCGGGAGAAACGAGCAGTACTTC,CSVEWSSGRNEQYF
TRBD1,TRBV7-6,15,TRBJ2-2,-,TGTGCCAGCAGCCCAGGACAGGGGAACACCGGGGAGCTGTTTTTT,CASSPGQGNTGELFF
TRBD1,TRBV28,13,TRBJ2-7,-,TGTGCCAGCAGAGGACAGGGGGCAAGCGAGCAGTACTTC,CASRGQGASEQYF
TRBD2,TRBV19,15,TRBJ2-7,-,TGTGCCAGTAGTCTGGGGACTAGCGAGGCCTACGAGCAGTACTTC,CASSLGTSEAYEQYF
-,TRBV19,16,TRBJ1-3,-,TGTGCCAGTAGTCCCCACGAGCTGGTCTCTGGAAACACCATATATTTT,CASSPHELVSGNTIYF
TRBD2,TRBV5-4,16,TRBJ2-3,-,TGTGCCAGCAGCTTGGTGGCGCGGGAGGGCCGGGATACGCAGTATTTT,CASSLVAREGRDTQYF
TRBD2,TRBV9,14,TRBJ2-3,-,TGTGCCAGCAGCGCAGGGACTAGCGGGAGGACGCAGTATTTT,CASSAGTSGRTQYF
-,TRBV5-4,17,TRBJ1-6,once,TGTGCCAGCAGCTCCGCAGGGGAAAAGTCCTATAATTCACCCCTCCACTTT,CASSSAGEKSYNSPLHF
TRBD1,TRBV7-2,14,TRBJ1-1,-,TGTGCCAGCAGCTTAAGGTCAGGGGGTACTGAAGCTTTCTTT,CASSLRSGGTEAFF
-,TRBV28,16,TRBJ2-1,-,TGTGCCAGCACCCCCTTGGTAGCGGAGAGATGGGGTGAGCAGTTCTTC,CASTPLVAERWGEQFF
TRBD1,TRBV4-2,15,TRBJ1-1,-,TGTGCCAGCAGCCAGGACCGGGACAGGGAGACTGAAGCTTTCTTT,CASSQDRDRETEAFF
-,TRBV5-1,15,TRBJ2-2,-,TGCGCCAGCAGCTTGAACGCTCCGGGCACCGGGGAGCTGTTTTTT,CASSLNAPGTGELFF
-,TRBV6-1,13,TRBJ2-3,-,TGTGCCAGCAGTGAAGCGCGTGGAGATACGCAGTATTTT,CASSEARGDTQYF
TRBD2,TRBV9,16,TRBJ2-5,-,TGTGCCAGCAGCGTAGTAGCGGGAGGGCCCCAAGAGACCCAGTACTTC,CASSVVAGGPQETQYF
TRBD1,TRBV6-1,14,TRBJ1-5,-,TGTGCCAGCAGTGGAGGGACAGGGGATCAGCCCCAGCATTTT,CASSGGTGDQPQHF
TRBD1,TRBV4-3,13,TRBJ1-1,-,TGCGCCAGCAGGGACAGGGGGTACACTGAAGCTTTCTTT,CASRDRGYTEAFF
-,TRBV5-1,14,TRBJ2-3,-,TGCGCCAGCAGCATCCTTCCGAGCACAGATACGCAGTATTTT,CASSILPSTDTQYF
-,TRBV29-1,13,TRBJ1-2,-,TGCAGCGTCGAGGAGGGATCTGGCTATGGCTACACCTTC,CSVEEGSGYGYTF
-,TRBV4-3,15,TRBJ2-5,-,TGCGCCAGCAGCCAAGAGGTCCTAGCGAGGGAGACCCAGTACTTC,CASSQEVLARETQYF
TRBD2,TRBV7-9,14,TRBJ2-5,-,TGTGCCAGCAGCCCAAGGACTAGACCCGAGACCCAGTACTTC,CASSPRTRPETQYF
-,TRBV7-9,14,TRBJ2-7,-,TGTGCCAGCAGCTTAGGTTGGAGCTCCTACGAGCAGTACTTC,CASSLGWSSYEQYF
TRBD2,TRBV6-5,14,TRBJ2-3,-,TGTGCCAGCACCTTTAGCGGGCACACAGATACGCAGTATTTT,CASTFSGHTDTQYF
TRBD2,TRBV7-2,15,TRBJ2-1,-,TGTGCCAGCAGCTTTACGACTAGCGGGAGCAATGAGCAGTTCTTC,CASSFTTSGSNEQFF
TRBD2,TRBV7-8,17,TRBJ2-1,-,TGTGCCAGCAGCTTAGGAGGAGTGGGGCTAGCGGGAGTGGAGCAGTTCTTC,CASSLGGVGLAGVEQFF
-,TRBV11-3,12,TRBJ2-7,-,TGTGCCAGCAGCTTAGTAGACTACGAGCAGTACTTC,CASSLVDYEQYF
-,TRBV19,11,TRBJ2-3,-,TGTGCCAGTATAGAAGGAGGTACGCAGTATTTT,CASIEGGTQYF
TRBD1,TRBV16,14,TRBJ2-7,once,TGTGCCAGCAGCCAGACAGGGTCGGGTCACGAGCAGTACTTC,CASSQTGSGHEQYF
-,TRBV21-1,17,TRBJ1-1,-,TGTGCCAGCAGCAAACATTTTAGGACAGGGGGGAACACTGAAGCTTTCTTT,CASSKHFRTGGNTEAFF
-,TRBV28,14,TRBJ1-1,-,TGTGCCAGCAGTTCACTGGGCAGGGAGGCTGAAGCTTTCTTT,CASSSLGREAEAFF
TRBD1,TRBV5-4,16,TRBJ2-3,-,TGTGCCAGCAGCTTGGCAGGACAGGGGAATGCAGATACGCAGTATTTT,CASSLAGQGNADTQYF
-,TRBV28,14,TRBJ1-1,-,TGTGCCAGCAGCCCCGGGACAAGTTTGATAAAAGCTTTCTTT,CASSPGTSLIKAFF
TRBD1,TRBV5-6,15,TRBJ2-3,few,TGTGCCAGCAGCTTCTACAGGGGGCGCACAGATACGCAGTATTTT,CASSFYRGRTDTQYF
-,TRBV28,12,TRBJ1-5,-,TGTGCCAGCACCTCCGGGAATCAGCCCCAGCATTTT,CASTSGNQPQHF
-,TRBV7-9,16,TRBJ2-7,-,TGTGCCAGCAGCTTAGGCCGGGCGGGCGGAGTGGACGAGCAGTACTTC,CASSLGRAGGVDEQYF
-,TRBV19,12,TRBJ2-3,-,TGTGCCACCGAGGGCTCGTGGGATACGCAGTATTTT,CATEGSWDTQYF
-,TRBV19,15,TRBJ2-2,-,TGTGCCAGTTTTGCTGGACAGCCGAACACCGGGGAGCTGTTTTTT,CASFAGQPNTGELFF
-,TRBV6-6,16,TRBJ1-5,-,TGTGCCAGCAGTTACGAAGCAGTGGGTGGGAGTCAGCCCCAGCATTTT,CASSYEAVGGSQPQHF
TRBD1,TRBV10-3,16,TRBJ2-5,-,TGTGCCATCAGTGAGGGGGTAGCAGGGGGCTGGGAGACCCAGTACTTC,CAISEGVAGGWETQYF